The clone carrying this T cell receptor (beta chain) was counted once. Its antigen is undetermined. These data are taken from a study of response to subunit inactivated influenza vaccine. Overall study findings and caveats: After each seasonal influenza vaccination, few new T cells are recruited, the authors suggested.

The CDR3 runs 16 residues. Germline assignment: CDR1 SGHDN and CDR2 FVKESK. V was clipped by 3 bases and J by 6 bases, with 17 bases between them. TCRdb processed the RT-PCR reads anew with MiXCR; each CDR3 protein has one entry. Of around 300,000 distinct CDR3 sequences in the sample, roughly 22% were seen once. This receptor was taken from a man aged 45 to 75 who received an inactivated influenza vaccine. The chain carries TRBV14 and TRBJ2-2; D gene unclear. This specimen consisted of PBMCs from blood, obtained roughly 20 months after vaccination. The CDR3 is CASSQHRGLGSGELFF. As DNA, the CDR3 is TGTGCCAGCAGCCAGCATCGAGGCCTGGGCTCCGGGGAGCTGTTTTTT.